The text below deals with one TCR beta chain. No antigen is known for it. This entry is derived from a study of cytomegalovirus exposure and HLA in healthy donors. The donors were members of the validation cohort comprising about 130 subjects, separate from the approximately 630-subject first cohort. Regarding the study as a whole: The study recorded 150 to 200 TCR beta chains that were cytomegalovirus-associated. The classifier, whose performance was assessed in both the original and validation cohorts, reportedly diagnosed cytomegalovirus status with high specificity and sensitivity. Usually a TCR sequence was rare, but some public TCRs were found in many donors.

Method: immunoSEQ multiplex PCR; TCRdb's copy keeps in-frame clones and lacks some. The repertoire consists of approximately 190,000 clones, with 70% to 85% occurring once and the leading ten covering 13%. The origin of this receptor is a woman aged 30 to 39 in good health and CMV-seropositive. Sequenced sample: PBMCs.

The CDR3 nucleotides read TGTGCCAGCAGTTATGACAGCCAAGCTTTCTTT. This encodes CASSYDSQAFF. This chain connects TRBV6-6 to TRBJ1-1; D is perhaps TRBD1 (5 bases). The CDR3 spans 11 residues. Trimming shortened V by 3 bases and J by 9 bases, and 8 bases separated the two germline ends. Germline assignment: CDR1 MNHNY and CDR2 SVGAGI (reference sequence).